This T cell receptor (beta chain) was identified during a study of cytomegalovirus exposure and HLA in healthy donors. Generated by immunoSEQ multiplex PCR, the TCRdb table keeps only in-frame clones and is missing some. Of more than 85,000 clones listed, around 90% are singletons. Germline V CDR1 and CDR2: MNHEY, SVGAGI. V was shortened by 5 bases and J by 7 bases, with 15 bases between the two germline ends. This CDR3 is 14 amino acids long. The sequence came from a woman under 30 in good health and CMV-seronegative. Sequences were obtained from PBMCs. The rearrangement links TRBV6-5 to TRBJ1-5, with D possibly matching TRBD1 (6 bases). CDR3 nucleotide sequence: TGTGCCAGCAGTCCCCGCCACAGGGACCAGCCCCAGCATTTT. Translating it yields CASSPRHRDQPQHF.